This T cell receptor beta chain derives from a study of cytomegalovirus exposure and HLA in healthy donors. General study findings and limits: Some V segments could not be told apart, so they were left out, TRBV6-2 and TRBV6-3 among them. Among TCR beta chains of equal frequency, HLA-associated ones were more clonally expanded in a later analysis.

In the PCR, 60 Vbeta and 13 Jbeta primers were used. Here immunoSEQ multiplex PCR was the method, and the copy in TCRdb shows in-frame clones only, minus some. The sample records roughly 200,000 clones, 86% being singletons. Of note for this clone: Its antigen is still unknown.

The germline CDR1 and CDR2 sequences are SGHNT and YYREEE (reference sequence). Trimming took 2 bases from V and 1 from J, leaving 7 bases between them. The CDR3 sequence is 13 residues long. This clonotype was sampled from a woman in her twenties or thirties in good health and CMV-seronegative. The genes are TRBV5-4 and TRBJ2-7; unclear D gene. Material for sequencing was PBMCs. CDR3 sequence reads: CASSLWASYEQYF. The CDR3 DNA sequence: TGTGCCAGCAGCTTATGGGCGTCCTACGAGCAGTACTTC.